These 14 T cell receptor beta chains were sequenced from one sample in a study of T cells in Graves' hyperthyroidism and ophthalmopathy. It was RNA transcripts that yielded the amplified TCR beta CDR3 regions. Initially, a first-round RT-PCR of the TCR CDR3 employed the HTBI primer set. TCRdb analysed the multiplex PCR reads with MiXCR anew, one entry per CDR3 protein. Of 270,000 or so distinct CDR3 sequences listed, 25% to 30% are singletons. Sequencing was performed on blood. These receptors originate from a man between 40 and 49 years old with Graves' hyperthyroidism that later progressed to Graves' ophthalmopathy.

The chain employs TRBV2 and TRBJ2-7; 12 bases line up with TRBD2. The CDR3 extends over 14 amino acids. The trim removed 6 bases at V and 3 bases at J, leaving 3 bases unmatched. From germline, CDR1 is SNHLY and CDR2 FYNNEI. CDR3 residues: CASRTSGSGYEQYF. The CDR3 coding sequence is TGTGCCAGCAGGACTAGCGGGAGTGGCTACGAGCAGTACTTC.

This clonotype has a count of ten or more. CDR3 sequence: CASSQTTSGGTYEQYF. The CDR3 coding sequence is TGTGCCAGCAGCCAAACGACTAGCGGGGGTACCTACGAGCAGTACTTC. This chain joins TRBV4-2 and TRBJ2-7; TRBD2 aligns across 12 bases. Germline CDR1 is LGHNA and CDR2 is YNFKEQ. After removal of 2 bases from V and 2 bases from J, the junction contained 4 bases not matched to a gene. The CDR3 extends over 16 amino acids.

This clonotype was counted at least ten times. The chain carries TRBV6-1 and TRBJ2-7; 8 bases agree with TRBD2. CDR3 size: 19 residues. V trimming: 2 bases; J trimming: 2 bases; junction bases outside the gene matches: 17. Germline lookup yields CDR1 MNHNS and CDR2 SASEGT. The CDR3 DNA is TGTGCCAGCAGTGAACCAGCTGTAAGAAGCGGGAGATTACCCTACGAGCAGTACTTC. It is translated as CASSEPAVRSGRLPYEQYF.

This clonotype came up many times. The rearrangement joins TRBV20-1 to TRBJ1-1; D remains ambiguous. The CDR3 extends over 13 amino acids. The germline CDR1 and CDR2 sequences are DFQATT and SNEGSKA (reference sequence). Trimming pared 2 bases from V and 1 base from J, leaving 8 bases between. The CDR3 here is CSARSVENTEAFF. The CDR3 coding sequence is TGCAGTGCTAGATCGGTAGAGAACACTGAAGCTTTCTTT.

J is TRBJ2-7 and V is TRBV9, with D unresolved. The V end was cut by 3 bases, the J end by 5 bases, with 21 bases between. CDR3 size: 16 residues. Germline CDR1 SGDLS, CDR2 YYNGEE. The CDR3 protein is CASSADVGGTIDEQYF. In nucleotides, the CDR3 is TGTGCCAGCAGCGCAGACGTTGGTGGCACTATTGACGAGCAGTACTTC.

This clonotype was seen repeatedly, ten times or more. V is TRBV7-9 and J is TRBJ2-5, with D uncertain. Germline V CDR1 and CDR2: SEHNR, FQNEAQ (reference sequence). The CDR3 loop spans 15 amino acids. Trimming cost V 4 bases and J 2 bases, with 14 bases left between them. The CDR3 DNA sequence: TGTGCCAGCAGCTCGTCAGGACGAGGTCAAGAGACCCAGTACTTC. Its protein product is CASSSSGRGQETQYF.

This clonotype was seen at least ten times. The chain carries TRBV7-8 and TRBJ2-5, with D possibly being TRBD1 (6 bases). Looked up from germline, CDR1 is SGHVS and CDR2 is FQNEAQ. The CDR3 is made up of 15 amino acids. Trimming removed 1 base at V and 1 base at J, with 10 bases between. CDR3 sequence: CASSLGSRGQETQYF. In nucleotides, the CDR3 is TGTGCCAGCAGCTTAGGGAGCAGGGGCCAAGAGACCCAGTACTTC.

This clonotype appeared many times. This chain joins TRBV12-3 or TRBV12-4 and TRBJ1-1; D possibly corresponds to TRBD1 (6 bases). V lost 7 bases to trimming and J lost 3 bases, with 12 bases between them. The CDR3 length is 13 residues. The DNA of the CDR3 is TGTGCCAGCACCATTACAGGGTACACTGAAGCTTTCTTT. Its protein is CASTITGYTEAFF.

This chain uses TRBV2 with TRBJ2-7; D call uncertain. This CDR3 has 13 residues. V was clipped by 4 bases and J by 4 bases, with 11 bases between them. In germline, CDR1 is SNHLY, CDR2 FYNNEI. CDR3 amino acids: CASSASPRYEQYF. As DNA, the CDR3 is TGTGCCAGCAGTGCCTCTCCCCGGTACGAGCAGTACTTC.

This clonotype was recorded many times. A read error is possible here, since a much larger clone lies one base away. The chain has TRBV12-3 or TRBV12-4 and TRBJ1-2, with D perhaps matching TRBD1 (5 bases). The CDR3 length is 12 residues. CDR3 residues: CAGSFGDVDYTF. The CDR3 DNA reads as TGTGCCGGCAGTTTTGGGGACGTTGACTACACCTTC.

This clonotype was recorded at least ten times. The CDR3 region has the DNA TGTGCCAGCAGCTTAGATCCCCTGACTAGCTCTGGGGCCAACGTCCTGACTTTC. Protein product: CASSLDPLTSSGANVLTF. The chain employs TRBV7-6 and TRBJ2-6; TRBD2 might be the D (6 bases). V lost 1 base and J lost 0, with 13 bases in between. CDR3 length equals 18 residues. Germline lookup yields CDR1 SGHVS and CDR2 FNYEAQ.

This clonotype was seen repeatedly, ten times or more. This chain links TRBV27 with TRBJ2-2; no firm D call. The V and J ends lost 3 bases and 4 bases respectively, with 9 bases between them. CDR1 and CDR2 from the germline V gene are MNHEY and SMNVEV (reference sequence). The CDR3 length is 14 residues. This chain's CDR3 is CASSLYYGTGELFF. DNA of the CDR3: TGTGCCAGCAGTTTGTATTACGGCACCGGGGAGCTGTTTTTT.

In its sample, this clonotype was seen many times. The chain carries TRBV10-3 and TRBJ2-7; 10 nucleotides agree with TRBD2. J lost 4 bases, V lost 4 bases, and 10 bases had no gene match. Germline CDR1 ENHRY, CDR2 SYGVKD. The CDR3 has 16 residues. The CDR3 DNA reads as TGTGCCATCAGTGGCCAAAGCGGGAGGGCACAATACGAGCAGTACTTC. Its translation is CAISGQSGRAQYEQYF.

This clonotype was seen many times. This chain connects TRBV6-1 to TRBJ2-2, with a weak D call TRBD2 (6 bases). CDR3 length: 15 amino acids. Germline V gives CDR1 MNHNS, CDR2 SASEGT. V was clipped by 3 bases and J by 4 bases, with 12 bases between them. Written as DNA, the CDR3 is TGTGCCAGCAGTGACGGGACTTTAGGCACCGGGGAGCTGTTTTTT. It yields the protein CASSDGTLGTGELFF.